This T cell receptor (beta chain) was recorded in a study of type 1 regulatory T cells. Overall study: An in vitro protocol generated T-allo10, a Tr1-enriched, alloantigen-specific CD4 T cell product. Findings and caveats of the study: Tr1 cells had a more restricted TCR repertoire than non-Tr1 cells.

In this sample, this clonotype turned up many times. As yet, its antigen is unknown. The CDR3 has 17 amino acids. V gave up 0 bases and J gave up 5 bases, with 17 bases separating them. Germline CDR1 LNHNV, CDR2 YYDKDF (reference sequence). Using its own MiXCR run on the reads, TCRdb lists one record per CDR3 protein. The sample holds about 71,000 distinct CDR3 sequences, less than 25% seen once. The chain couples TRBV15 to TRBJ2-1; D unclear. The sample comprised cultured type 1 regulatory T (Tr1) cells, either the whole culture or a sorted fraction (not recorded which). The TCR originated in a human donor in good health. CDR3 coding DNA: TGTGCCACCAGCAGAGATAGCCCCCGGATTACTCACAATGAGCAGTTCTTC. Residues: CATSRDSPRITHNEQFF. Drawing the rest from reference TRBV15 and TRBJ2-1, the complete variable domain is DAMVIQNPRYQVTQFGKPVTLSCSQTLNHNVMYWYQQKSSQAPKLLFHYYDKDFNNEADTPDNFQSRRPNTSFCFLDIRSPGLGDTAMYLCATSRDSPRITHNEQFFGPGTRLTVL.